Below, one T cell receptor (beta chain) is given with its context. Its specific antigen is unknown. No base qualities exist here, and no much larger clone lies one base off it. This record belongs to a study of preoperative IRX-2 immunotherapy in early breast cancer (dated by TCRdb to the late 2010s). The treatment or condition label of this sample denotes: preoperative locoregional IRX-2 cytokine immunotherapy. The samples were obtained from a phase Ib study that tested preoperative, locoregional IRX-2 cytokine immunotherapy designed to prime immune responses. Patients with early-stage breast cancer who were given IRX-2 before surgery served as donors. The germline V gene gives CDR1 as MNHGY and CDR2 as SAAAGT. Deletion took 6 bases off V and 4 bases off J, with a span of 14 bases between the germline ends. Taken from cysteine to phenylalanine, the CDR3 has 14 residues. Only the CDR3 part of the read is kept: 42 bases, read in frame from the first base.

Receptor libraries were prepared by the immunoSEQ multiplex PCR assay. Imported from immuneACCESS, the table was reduced by TCRdb to in-frame sequences with V and J called. These copies leave out some clones; in studies compared against another copy, an unresolved V gene accounts for under half, and the cause of the remainder is not known. In all, the sample holds roughly 99,000 clones, and roughly 85% of those were seen once. Roughly 1.9% of the sample rests with the top ten. Sequences were derived from tumor tissue, sampled after IRX-2 immunotherapy. The sequence was collected from a human donor with breast cancer. The chain joins TRBV6-8 to TRBJ2-3; a tentative D call is TRBD2 (7 bases match). The CDR3 reads as follows: CASRPPGGPDTQYF. The nucleotide sequence reads TGTGCCAGCAGGCCCCCGGGGGGCCCAGATACGCAGTATTTT.